Below, 18 T cell receptor beta chains from the same sample are listed, as sequenced in a study of T cell repertoires in Merkel cell carcinoma. Sequenced by immunoSEQ multiplex PCR; TCRdb stores in-frame clones only, minus some. The repertoire holds roughly 14,000 clones, with approximately 80% as singletons. Sequencing was carried out using tumor tissue. The receptors originated from an adult with Merkel cell carcinoma.

This clone was detected only once. The rearrangement links TRBV20-1 to TRBJ1-1; D might be TRBD1 (5 bases). V gave up 3 bases and J gave up 10 bases, with 15 bases separating them. CDR1 is DFQATT, CDR2 SNEGSKA, per germline (reference sequence). The CDR3 runs to 12 residues. CDR3 in amino acids: CSASRGGDGAFF. The CDR3 region has the DNA TGCAGTGCTAGTCGGGGCGGGGACGGAGCTTTCTTT.

V gene TRBV4-1 combines with J gene TRBJ2-2, with a tentative D call TRBD1 (5 bases). CDR3 length: 17 residues. CDR1 is MGHRA, CDR2 YSYEKL, per germline. V gave up 4 bases and J gave up 0 bases, with 15 bases separating them. Here the CDR3 reads CASSPRAGPANTGELFF. DNA of the CDR3: TGCGCCAGCAGCCCCAGGGCAGGGCCAGCGAACACCGGGGAGCTGTTTTTT.

The chain employs TRBV5-1 and TRBJ2-2, with TRBD1 matching 8 bases. Trimming took 1 base from V and 4 from J; bases not matched to a gene: 6. This CDR3 has 16 amino acids. Germline lookup yields CDR1 SGHRS and CDR2 YFSETQ. CDR3 bases: TGCGCCAGCAGCTTGACCAGGGGGCCGGGCACCGGGGAGCTGTTTTTT. It translates to CASSLTRGPGTGELFF.

This chain joins TRBV28 and TRBJ2-7, with 9 bases that match TRBD2. The CDR3 runs to 16 residues. Trimming removed 8 bases from V and 5 bases from J; junction bases left unmatched: 16. Per the germline V gene, CDR1 is MDHEN and CDR2 is SYDVKM. CDR3 bases: TGTGCCAGCCTCCGCGGGGGGGGCGGGAGTCTCCACGAGCAGTACTTC. Translating it yields CASLRGGGGSLHEQYF.

This clone came up a few times. The rearrangement joins TRBV5-1 to TRBJ2-1; a weak D match, TRBD1 (5 bases). The V gene lost 4 bases and the J gene lost 5 bases, with 10 bases spanning the gap. The germline CDR1 and CDR2 sequences are SGHRS and YFSETQ. This CDR3 contains 13 residues. CDR3: CASSGGQNNEQFF. DNA of the CDR3: TGCGCCAGCAGCGGCGGACAAAACAATGAGCAGTTCTTC. Based on the CDR3 plus reference TRBV5-1 and TRBJ2-1, the full variable domain is KAGVTQTPRYLIKTRGQQVTLSCSPISGHRSVSWYQQTPGQGLQFLFEYFSETQRNKGNFPGRFSGRQFSNSRSEMNVSTLELGDSALYLCASSGGQNNEQFFGPGTRLTVL.

The CDR3 DNA is TGTGCCAGCAGCTTACTGCAGGGGGGTGAAAAACTGTTTTTT. Amino acids: CASSLLQGGEKLFF. The chain couples TRBV7-2 to TRBJ1-4; 7 nucleotides line up with TRBD1. Looked up from germline, CDR1 is SGHTA and CDR2 is FQGNSA. CDR3 length: 14 amino acids. J was trimmed by 7 bases and V by 2 bases; bases with no gene match: 4. Supplemented by reference TRBV7-2 and TRBJ1-4, the full variable domain reads GAGVSQSPSNKVTEKGKDVELRCDPISGHTALYWYRQSLGQGLEFLIYFQGNSAPDKSGLPSDRFSAERTGGSVSTLTIQRTQQEDSAVYLCASSLLQGGEKLFFGSGTQLSVL.

The rearrangement links TRBV25-1 to TRBJ1-5; tentatively, D is TRBD1 (5 bases). Trimming stripped 1 base from V and 10 bases from J, with 14 bases between. The CDR3 runs to 14 residues. In germline, CDR1 is MGHDK, CDR2 SYGVNS. CDR3 sequence reads: CASSELGQGVPQHF. The CDR3 DNA follows: TGTGCCAGCAGTGAATTAGGGCAGGGAGTCCCCCAGCATTTT.

The chain links TRBV9 to TRBJ1-6; maybe TRBD1 (5 bases). Trimming pared 0 bases from V and 7 bases from J, leaving 14 bases between. The germline V gene encodes CDR1 SGDLS and CDR2 YYNGEE. This CDR3 comprises 16 residues. CDR3 coding DNA: TGTGCCAGCAGCGTAGGTATCGGGGCAGAGAATTCACCCCTCCACTTT. Protein: CASSVGIGAENSPLHF. Combining the CDR3 with reference TRBV9 and TRBJ1-6 gives the whole variable domain DSGVTQTPKHLITATGQRVTLRCSPRSGDLSVYWYQQSLDQGLQFLIQYYNGEERAKGNILERFSAQQFPDLHSELNLSSLELGDSALYFCASSVGIGAENSPLHFGNGTRLTVT.

The chain is built from TRBV5-1 and TRBJ2-1, with D tentatively TRBD2 (5 bases). V shed 4 bases and J shed 4 bases, with 15 bases lying between them. The CDR3 loop spans 15 amino acids. The germline V gene encodes CDR1 SGHRS and CDR2 YFSETQ. CDR3 amino acids: CASSPIPGVYNEQFF. CDR3 DNA sequence: TGCGCCAGCAGCCCCATTCCCGGGGTTTACAATGAGCAGTTCTTC. Supplemented by reference TRBV5-1 and TRBJ2-1, the full variable domain reads KAGVTQTPRYLIKTRGQQVTLSCSPISGHRSVSWYQQTPGQGLQFLFEYFSETQRNKGNFPGRFSGRQFSNSRSEMNVSTLELGDSALYLCASSPIPGVYNEQFFGPGTRLTVL.

In this sample, this clone turned up a few times. The chain uses TRBV4-1 and TRBJ2-1; the D gene could be TRBD1 or TRBD2 (6 bases each). The CDR3 covers 17 residues. V lost 0 bases and J lost 12, with 24 bases in between. The V gene's germline CDR1 is MGHRA and CDR2 YSYEKL. The CDR3 DNA reads TGCGCCAGCAGCCAAGAAGGGGGGTGGAACAGCCGGGTCGCGCAGTTCTTC. This codes for CASSQEGGWNSRVAQFF.

The chain uses TRBV5-4 and TRBJ2-1; a weak D match, TRBD2 (6 bases). V shed 1 base and J shed 1 base, with 9 bases lying between them. The CDR3 runs 15 residues. CDR1 is SGHNT and CDR2 is YYREEE in the germline V gene (reference sequence). The CDR3 coding sequence is TGTGCCAGCAGCTTGACGGGGGTTTCCTACAATGAGCAGTTCTTC. Translating it yields CASSLTGVSYNEQFF. The variable domain in full, with the rest retrieved from reference TRBV5-4 and TRBJ2-1, is ETGVTQSPTHLIKTRGQQVTLRCSSQSGHNTVSWYQQALGQGPQFIFQYYREEENGRGNFPPRFSGLQFPNYSSELNVNALELDDSALYLCASSLTGVSYNEQFFGPGTRLTVL.

The chain joins TRBV2 to TRBJ2-7, with 7 bases fitting TRBD1. This CDR3 spans 16 amino acids. Per the germline V gene, CDR1 is SNHLY and CDR2 is FYNNEI. The J segment lost 4 bases and the V segment lost 5 bases, leaving 14 bases of the junction unmatched. The CDR3 region has the DNA TGTGCCAGCAGTCCGCCGGGACAGCAGAAGACTTACGAGCAGTACTTC. Residues: CASSPPGQQKTYEQYF.

This clone was counted only a few times. The chain combines TRBV12-3 or TRBV12-4 with TRBJ1-1; D uncertain. The CDR3 length is 12 residues. V was shortened by 7 bases and J by 0 bases, with 6 bases between the two germline ends. CDR3 protein: CASTKLNTEAFF. DNA of the CDR3: TGTGCCAGCACTAAATTGAACACTGAAGCTTTCTTT.

The chain recombines TRBV11-1 with TRBJ2-3, with D possibly being TRBD1 (6 bases). Germline-derived CDR1 and CDR2 are SGHAT and FQDESV (reference sequence). The CDR3 is 13 amino acids. Trimming stripped 2 bases from V and 5 bases from J, with 8 bases between. The chain's CDR3 is CASSLNREDTQYF. In DNA form, the CDR3 reads TGTGCCAGCAGCTTAAACAGGGAAGATACGCAGTATTTT. Complete variable domain (other parts from reference TRBV11-1 and TRBJ2-3): EAEVAQSPRYKITEKSQAVAFWCDPISGHATLYWYRQILGQGPELLVQFQDESVVDDSQLPKDRFSAERLKGVDSTLKIQPAELGDSAMYLCASSLNREDTQYFGPGTRLTVL.

The V and J genes are TRBV7-3 and TRBJ2-7, with TRBD1 identical over 7 bases. The CDR3 is 15 residues long. Germline lookup yields CDR1 SGHTA and CDR2 FQGTGA. The V segment lost 3 bases and the J segment 0 bases; nucleotides outside the gene matches: 5. CDR3 residues: CASSFDRDDSYEQYF. CDR3 nucleotides: TGTGCCAGCAGCTTTGACAGGGATGACTCCTACGAGCAGTACTTC. The whole variable domain, remainder taken from reference TRBV7-3 and TRBJ2-7, is GAGVSQTPSNKVTEKGKYVELRCDPISGHTALYWYRQSLGQGPEFLIYFQGTGAADDSGLPNDRFFAVRPEGSVSTLKIQRTERGDSAVYLCASSFDRDDSYEQYFGPGTRLTVT.

This clone was observed a few times. This chain joins TRBV7-2 and TRBJ1-1, with D possibly TRBD1 on 6 matching bases. Per germline, CDR1 SGHTA and CDR2 FQGNSA. The germline V and J ends were trimmed by 4 bases and 8 bases, with 14 bases remaining between them. The CDR3 extends over 13 amino acids. DNA for the CDR3: TGTGCCAGCAGCTCAGACAGGCGATCGGAAGCTTTCTTT. It encodes CASSSDRRSEAFF.

This clone was counted once. The CDR3, as DNA: TGTGCCAGCAGCTCCGGGTTCAGCTCCTACGAGCAGTACTTC. Its protein product is CASSSGFSSYEQYF. V gene TRBV5-6 combines with J gene TRBJ2-7; D is uncertain. CDR1 and CDR2 from the germline V gene are SGHDT and YYEEEE. The CDR3 runs 14 residues. Trimming took 3 bases from V and 0 from J, leaving 10 bases between them.

This clone has a handful of counts. The chain couples TRBV11-2 to TRBJ2-3, with 9 bases that match TRBD2. The length of the CDR3 is 18 residues. J was trimmed by 0 bases and V by 4 bases; bases with no gene match: 11. Germline values: CDR1 SGHAT, CDR2 FQNNGV. CDR3 bases: TGTGCCAGCAGCTCCCCCGGCGGGGGGGCCCCTAGCACAGATACGCAGTATTTT. Its protein product is CASSSPGGGAPSTDTQYF.